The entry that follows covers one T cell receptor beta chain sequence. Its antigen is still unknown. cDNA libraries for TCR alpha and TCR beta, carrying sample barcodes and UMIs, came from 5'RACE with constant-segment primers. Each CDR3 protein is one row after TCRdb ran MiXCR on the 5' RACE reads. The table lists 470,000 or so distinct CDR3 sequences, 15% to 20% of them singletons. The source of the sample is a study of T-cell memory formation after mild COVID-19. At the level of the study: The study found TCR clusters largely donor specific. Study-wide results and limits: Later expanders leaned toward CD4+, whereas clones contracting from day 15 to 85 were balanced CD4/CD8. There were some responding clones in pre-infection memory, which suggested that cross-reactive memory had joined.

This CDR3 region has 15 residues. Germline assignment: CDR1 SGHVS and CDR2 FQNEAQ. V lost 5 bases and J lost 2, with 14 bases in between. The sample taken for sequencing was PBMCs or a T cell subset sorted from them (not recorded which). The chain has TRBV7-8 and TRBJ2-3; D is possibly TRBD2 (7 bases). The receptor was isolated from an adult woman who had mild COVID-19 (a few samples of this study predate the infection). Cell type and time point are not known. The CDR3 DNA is TGTGCCAGCAGCATCATGGGGGGGGCCACAGATACGCAGTATTTT. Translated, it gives CASSIMGGATDTQYF.